The TCR beta chain described here comes from a study of OX40 agonist ivuxolimab in advanced cancers. Study summary: The dose-escalation cohort had hepatocellular carcinoma, melanoma, renal cell or head and neck cancer. Broader study findings: Relatively little clonal expansion, among the lowest observed, appeared in partial responders at 0.1-3.0 mg/kg.

With respect to this clone: Its antigen is as yet unknown.

Anyone with autoimmune disease history or systemic immunosuppression was excluded. Some clones are missing from TCRdb's copy, which holds only in-frame ones; the method was immunoSEQ multiplex PCR. This table has about 77,000 clones, roughly 92% appearing once. V shed 8 bases and J 2 bases; nucleotides not matched to a gene: 9. The CDR3 totals 15 residues. The germline CDR1 and CDR2 sequences are LNHNV and YYDKDF (reference sequence). This sequence originates from an adult with an advanced solid tumor such as melanoma, head and neck, liver or kidney cancer. The rearrangement joins TRBV15 to TRBJ2-7; 10 bases are a match to TRBD1. Source: CD4+ or CD8+ T cells sorted from blood, taken in a trial of the OX40 agonist ivuxolimab. Written as DNA, the CDR3 is TGTGCCACCTCAACCGGGACAGGGGCCCCCTACGAGCAGTACTTC. Translated, it gives CATSTGTGAPYEQYF. Variable domain in full (rest from reference TRBV15 and TRBJ2-7): DAMVIQNPRYQVTQFGKPVTLSCSQTLNHNVMYWYQQKSSQAPKLLFHYYDKDFNNEADTPDNFQSRRPNTSFCFLDIRSPGLGDTAMYLCATSTGTGAPYEQYFGPGTRLTVT.